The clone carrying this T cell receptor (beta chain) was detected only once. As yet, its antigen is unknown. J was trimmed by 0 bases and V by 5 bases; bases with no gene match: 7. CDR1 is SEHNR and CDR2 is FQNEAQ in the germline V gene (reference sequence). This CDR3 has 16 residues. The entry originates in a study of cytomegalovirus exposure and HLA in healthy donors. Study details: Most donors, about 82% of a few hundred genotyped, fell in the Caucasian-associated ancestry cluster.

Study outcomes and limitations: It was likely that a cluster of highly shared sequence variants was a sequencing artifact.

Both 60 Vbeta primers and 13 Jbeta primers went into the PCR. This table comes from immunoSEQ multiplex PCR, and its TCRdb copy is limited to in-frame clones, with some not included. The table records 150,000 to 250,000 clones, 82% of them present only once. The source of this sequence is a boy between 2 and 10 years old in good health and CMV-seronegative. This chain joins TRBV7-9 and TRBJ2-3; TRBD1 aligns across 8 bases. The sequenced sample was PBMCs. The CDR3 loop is CASSTYRGASTDTQYF. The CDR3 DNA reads TGTGCCAGCAGCACCTACAGGGGGGCCAGCACAGATACGCAGTATTTT. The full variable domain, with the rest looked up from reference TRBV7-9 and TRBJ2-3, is DTGVSQNPRHKITKRGQNVTFRCDPISEHNRLYWYRQTLGQGPEFLTYFQNEAQLEKSRLLSDRFSAERPKGSFSTLEIQRTEQGDSAMYLCASSTYRGASTDTQYFGPGTRLTVL.